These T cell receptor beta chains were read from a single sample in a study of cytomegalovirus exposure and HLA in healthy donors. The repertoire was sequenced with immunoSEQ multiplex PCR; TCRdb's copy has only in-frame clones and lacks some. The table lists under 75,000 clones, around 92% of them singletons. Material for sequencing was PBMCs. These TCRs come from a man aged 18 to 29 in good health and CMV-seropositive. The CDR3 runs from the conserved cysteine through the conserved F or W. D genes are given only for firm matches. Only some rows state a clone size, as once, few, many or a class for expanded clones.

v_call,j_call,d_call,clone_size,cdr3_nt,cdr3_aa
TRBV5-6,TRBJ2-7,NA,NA,TGTGCCAGCAGCCCCTGGACTCCGTACGAGCAGTACTTC,CASSPWTPYEQYF
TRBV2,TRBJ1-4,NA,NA,TGTGCCAGCAGTGAGGGTCGGGTGGGGCTTAATGAAAAACTGTTTTTT,CASSEGRVGLNEKLFF
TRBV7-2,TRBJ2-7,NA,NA,TGTGCCAGCACCGCCTTGAGGTACTCCTACGAGCAGTACTTC,CASTALRYSYEQYF
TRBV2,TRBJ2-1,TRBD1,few,TGTGCCAGCAGTGGAGGGATCGGACAGGGTCTATCCTACAATGAGCAGTTCTTC,CASSGGIGQGLSYNEQFF
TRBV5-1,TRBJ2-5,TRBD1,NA,TGCGCCAGCAGTTCCGGCCGGGACAGGGCTCCTTGGACCCAGTACTTC,CASSSGRDRAPWTQYF
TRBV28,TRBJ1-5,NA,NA,TGTGCCAGCAGTTTGGTCCCGCAGGGTAGACAGCCCCAGCATTTT,CASSLVPQGRQPQHF
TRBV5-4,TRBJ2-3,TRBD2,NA,TGTGCCAGCAGCCATGGGACTAGCGGGCCCACAGATACGCAGTATTTT,CASSHGTSGPTDTQYF
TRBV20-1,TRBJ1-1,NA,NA,TGCAGTGCTGAAGAGAGTGAAGCTTTCTTT,CSAEESEAFF
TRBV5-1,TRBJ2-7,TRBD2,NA,TGCGCCAGCAGCTTGGGTAGCGGGAGGGACTACGAGCAGTACTTC,CASSLGSGRDYEQYF
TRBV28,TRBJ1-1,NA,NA,TGTGCCAGCAGTTTATCCGAGAGCGGAGCTTTCTTT,CASSLSESGAFF
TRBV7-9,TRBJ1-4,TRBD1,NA,TGTGCCAGCAGCCCACCCGGGACAGCTAATGAAAAACTGTTTTTT,CASSPPGTANEKLFF
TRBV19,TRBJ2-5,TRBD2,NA,TGTGCCAGTAGTACCACTAGCGAGAGATGGGAGACCCAGTACTTC,CASSTTSERWETQYF